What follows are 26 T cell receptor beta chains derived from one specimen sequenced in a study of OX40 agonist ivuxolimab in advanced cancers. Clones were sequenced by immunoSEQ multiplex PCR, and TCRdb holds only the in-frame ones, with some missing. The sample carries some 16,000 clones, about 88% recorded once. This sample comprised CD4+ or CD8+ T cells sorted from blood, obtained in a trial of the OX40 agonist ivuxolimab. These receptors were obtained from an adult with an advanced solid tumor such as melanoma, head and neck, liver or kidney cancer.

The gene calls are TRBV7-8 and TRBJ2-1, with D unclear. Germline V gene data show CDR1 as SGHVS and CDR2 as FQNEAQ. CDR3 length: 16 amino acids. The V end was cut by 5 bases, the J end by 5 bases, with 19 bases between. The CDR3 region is CASSTGRAAINNEQFF. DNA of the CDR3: TGTGCCAGCAGCACTGGAAGGGCGGCAATTAACAATGAGCAGTTCTTC. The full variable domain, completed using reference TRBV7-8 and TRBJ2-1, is GAGVSQSPRYKVAKRGQDVALRCDPISGHVSLFWYQQALGQGPEFLTYFQNEAQLDKSGLPSDRFFAERPEGSVSTLKIQRTQQEDSAVYLCASSTGRAAINNEQFFGPGTRLTVL.

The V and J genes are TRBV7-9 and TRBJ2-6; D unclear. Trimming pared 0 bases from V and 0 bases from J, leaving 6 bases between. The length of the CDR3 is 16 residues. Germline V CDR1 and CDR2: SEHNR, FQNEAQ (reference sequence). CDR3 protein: CASSLAVFSGANVLTF. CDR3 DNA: TGTGCCAGCAGCTTAGCGGTATTCTCTGGGGCCAACGTCCTGACTTTC. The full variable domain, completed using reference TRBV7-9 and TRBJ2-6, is DTGVSQNPRHKITKRGQNVTFRCDPISEHNRLYWYRQTLGQGPEFLTYFQNEAQLEKSRLLSDRFSAERPKGSFSTLEIQRTEQGDSAMYLCASSLAVFSGANVLTFGAGSRLTVL.

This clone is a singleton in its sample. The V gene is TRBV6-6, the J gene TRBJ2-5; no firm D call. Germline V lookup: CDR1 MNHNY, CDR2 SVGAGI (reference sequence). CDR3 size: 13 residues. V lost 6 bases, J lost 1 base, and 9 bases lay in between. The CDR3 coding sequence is TGTGCCAGCAGCAGTCGGTCCCAAGAGACCCAGTACTTC. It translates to CASSSRSQETQYF.

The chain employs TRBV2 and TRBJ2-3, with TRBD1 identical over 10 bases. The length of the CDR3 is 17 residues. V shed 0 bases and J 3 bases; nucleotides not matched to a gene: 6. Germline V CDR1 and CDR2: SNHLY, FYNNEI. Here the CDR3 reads CASSEALGQGGTDTQYF. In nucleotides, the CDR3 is TGTGCCAGCAGTGAAGCGCTAGGACAGGGGGGTACAGATACGCAGTATTTT.

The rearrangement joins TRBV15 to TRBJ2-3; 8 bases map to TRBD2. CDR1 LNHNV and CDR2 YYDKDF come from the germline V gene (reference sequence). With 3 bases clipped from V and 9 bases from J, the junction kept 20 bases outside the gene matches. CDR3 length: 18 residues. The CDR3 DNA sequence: TGTGCCACCAGCAGCCCCCGAGGAATAGCGGACCGCGGGAGGACGCAGTATTTT. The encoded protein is CATSSPRGIADRGRTQYF.

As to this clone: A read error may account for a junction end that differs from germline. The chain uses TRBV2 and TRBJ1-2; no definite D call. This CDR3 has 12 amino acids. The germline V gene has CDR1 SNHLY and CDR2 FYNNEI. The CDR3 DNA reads TGTGCCAGCAGTGAAGACAGCTATGTCTACACCTTC. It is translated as CASSEDSYVYTF.

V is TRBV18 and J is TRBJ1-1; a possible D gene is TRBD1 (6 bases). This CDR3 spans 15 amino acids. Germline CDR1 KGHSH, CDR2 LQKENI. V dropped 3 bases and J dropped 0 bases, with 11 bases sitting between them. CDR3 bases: TGTGCCAGCTCACCCCTACAGGGCATGAACACTGAAGCTTTCTTT. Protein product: CASSPLQGMNTEAFF.

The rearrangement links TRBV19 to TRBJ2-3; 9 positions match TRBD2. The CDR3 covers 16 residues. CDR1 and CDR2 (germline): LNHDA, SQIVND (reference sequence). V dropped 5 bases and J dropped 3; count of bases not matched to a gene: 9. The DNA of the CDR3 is TGTGCCAGTAGTCCGACTAGCGGACGGGGTACAGATACGCAGTATTTT. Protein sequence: CASSPTSGRGTDTQYF.

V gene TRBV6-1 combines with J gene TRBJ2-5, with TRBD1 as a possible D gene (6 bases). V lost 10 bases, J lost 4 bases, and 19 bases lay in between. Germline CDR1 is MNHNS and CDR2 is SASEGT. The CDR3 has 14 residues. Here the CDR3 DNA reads TGTGCCAACAGGGCAGATTCGAACGGAGAGACCCAGTACTTC. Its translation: CANRADSNGETQYF.

CDR3 in DNA: TGTGCCAGCAGCTTGAGCGGCATTTCACCCCTCCACTTT. Its protein product is CASSLSGISPLHF. The J gene is TRBJ1-6, the V gene TRBV5-6; D gene uncertain. The V and J ends lost 1 base and 9 bases respectively, with 8 bases between them. CDR3 size: 13 residues. Germline CDR1 is SGHDT and CDR2 is YYEEEE.

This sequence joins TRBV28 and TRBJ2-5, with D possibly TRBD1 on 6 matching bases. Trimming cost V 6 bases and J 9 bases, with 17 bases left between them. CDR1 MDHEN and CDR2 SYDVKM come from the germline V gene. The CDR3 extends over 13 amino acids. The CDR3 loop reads CASRQGWTSPQYF. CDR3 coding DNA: TGTGCCAGCAGGCAGGGGTGGACGAGTCCCCAGTACTTC. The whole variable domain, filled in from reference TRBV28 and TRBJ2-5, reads DVKVTQSSRYLVKRTGEKVFLECVQDMDHENMFWYRQDPGLGLRLIYFSYDVKMKEKGDIPEGYSVSREKKERFSLILESASTNQTSMYLCASRQGWTSPQYFGPGTRLLVL.

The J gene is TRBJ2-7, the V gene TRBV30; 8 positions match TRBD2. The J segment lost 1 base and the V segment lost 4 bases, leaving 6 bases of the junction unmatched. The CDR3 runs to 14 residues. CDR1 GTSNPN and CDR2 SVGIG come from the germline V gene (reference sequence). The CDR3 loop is CAWKSGSESYEQYF. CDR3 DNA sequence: TGTGCCTGGAAGAGCGGGAGTGAATCCTACGAGCAGTACTTC.

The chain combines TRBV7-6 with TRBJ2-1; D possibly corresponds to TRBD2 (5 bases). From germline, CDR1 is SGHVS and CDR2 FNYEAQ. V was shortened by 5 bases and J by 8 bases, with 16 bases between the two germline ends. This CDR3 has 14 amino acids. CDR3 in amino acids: CASSPPRGPDEQFF. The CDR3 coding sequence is TGTGCCAGCAGCCCCCCCCGAGGGCCGGATGAGCAGTTCTTC.

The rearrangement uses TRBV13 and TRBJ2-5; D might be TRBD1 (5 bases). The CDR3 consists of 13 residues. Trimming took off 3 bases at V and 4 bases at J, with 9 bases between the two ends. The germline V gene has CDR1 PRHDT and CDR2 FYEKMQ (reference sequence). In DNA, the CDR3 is TGTGCCAGCAGCTTGACAGAACGAGAGACCCAGTACTTC. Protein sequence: CASSLTERETQYF.

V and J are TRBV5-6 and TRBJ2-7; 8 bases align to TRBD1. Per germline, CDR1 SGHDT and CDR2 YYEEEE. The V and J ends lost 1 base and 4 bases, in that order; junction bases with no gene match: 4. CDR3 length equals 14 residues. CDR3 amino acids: CASSLLYRGYEQYF. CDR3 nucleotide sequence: TGTGCCAGCAGCTTGTTGTACAGGGGGTACGAGCAGTACTTC.

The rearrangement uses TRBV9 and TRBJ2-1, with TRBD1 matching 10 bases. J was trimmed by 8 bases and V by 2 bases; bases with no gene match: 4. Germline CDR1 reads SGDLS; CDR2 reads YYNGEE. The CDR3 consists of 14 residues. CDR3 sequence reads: CASSVKTGGDEQFF. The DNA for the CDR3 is TGTGCCAGCAGCGTTAAGACAGGGGGCGATGAGCAGTTCTTC. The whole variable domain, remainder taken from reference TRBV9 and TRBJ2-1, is DSGVTQTPKHLITATGQRVTLRCSPRSGDLSVYWYQQSLDQGLQFLIQYYNGEERAKGNILERFSAQQFPDLHSELNLSSLELGDSALYFCASSVKTGGDEQFFGPGTRLTVL.

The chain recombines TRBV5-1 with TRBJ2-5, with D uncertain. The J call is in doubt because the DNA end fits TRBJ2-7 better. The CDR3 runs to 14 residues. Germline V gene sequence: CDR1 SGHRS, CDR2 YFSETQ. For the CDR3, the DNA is TGCGCCAGCAGCCTACCGACTGTCCTCTACGAGCAGTACTTC. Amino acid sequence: CASSLPTVLYEQYF.

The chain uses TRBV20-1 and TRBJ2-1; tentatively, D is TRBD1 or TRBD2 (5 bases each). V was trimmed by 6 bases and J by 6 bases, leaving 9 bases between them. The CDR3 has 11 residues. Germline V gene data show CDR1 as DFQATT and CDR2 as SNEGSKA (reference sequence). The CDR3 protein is CSAPGLNEQFF. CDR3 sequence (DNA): TGCAGTGCACCGGGGCTCAATGAGCAGTTCTTC.

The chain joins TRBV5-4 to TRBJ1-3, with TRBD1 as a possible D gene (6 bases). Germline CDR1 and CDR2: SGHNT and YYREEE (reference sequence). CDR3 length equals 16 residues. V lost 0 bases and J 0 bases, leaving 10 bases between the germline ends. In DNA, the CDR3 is TGTGCCAGCAGCTTGGGTGTGGACAGCTCTGGAAACACCATATATTTT. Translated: CASSLGVDSSGNTIYF.

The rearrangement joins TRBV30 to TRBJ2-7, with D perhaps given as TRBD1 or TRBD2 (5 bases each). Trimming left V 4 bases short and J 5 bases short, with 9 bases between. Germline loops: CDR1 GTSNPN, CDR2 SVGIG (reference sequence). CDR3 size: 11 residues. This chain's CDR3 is CAWTGAHEQYF. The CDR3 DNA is TGTGCCTGGACCGGGGCCCACGAGCAGTACTTC.

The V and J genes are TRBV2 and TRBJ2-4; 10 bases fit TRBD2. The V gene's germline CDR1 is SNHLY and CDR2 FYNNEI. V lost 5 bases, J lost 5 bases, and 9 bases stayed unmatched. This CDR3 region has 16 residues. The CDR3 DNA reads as TGTGCCAGCAGTTCTAGCGGGAGAGTTGAGGAAAACATTCAGTACTTC. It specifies CASSSSGRVEENIQYF.

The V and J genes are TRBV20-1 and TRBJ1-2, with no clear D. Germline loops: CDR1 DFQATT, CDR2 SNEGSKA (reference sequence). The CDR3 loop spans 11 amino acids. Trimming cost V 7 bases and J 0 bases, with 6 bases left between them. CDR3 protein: CSGTSNYGYTF. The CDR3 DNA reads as TGCAGTGGGACGTCTAACTATGGCTACACCTTC.

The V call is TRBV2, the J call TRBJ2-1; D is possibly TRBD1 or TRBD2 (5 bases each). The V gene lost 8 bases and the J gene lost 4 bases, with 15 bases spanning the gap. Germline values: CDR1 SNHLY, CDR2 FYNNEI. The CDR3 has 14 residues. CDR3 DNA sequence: TGTGCCAGCGGAGGACAAAGAGGGTACAATGAGCAGTTCTTC. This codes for CASGGQRGYNEQFF.

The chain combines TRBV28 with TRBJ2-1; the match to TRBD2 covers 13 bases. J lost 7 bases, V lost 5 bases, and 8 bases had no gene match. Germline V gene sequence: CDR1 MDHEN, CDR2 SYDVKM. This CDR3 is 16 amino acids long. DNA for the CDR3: TGTGCCAGCAGTGCGCCGGGACTAGCGGGATCAAATGAGCAGTTCTTC. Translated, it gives CASSAPGLAGSNEQFF.

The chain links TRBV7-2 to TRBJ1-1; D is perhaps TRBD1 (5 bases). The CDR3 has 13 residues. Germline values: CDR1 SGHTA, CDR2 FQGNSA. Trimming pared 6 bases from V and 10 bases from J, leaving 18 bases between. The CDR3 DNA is TGTGCCAGCAGTCTATGGGGCAGGGACGGAGCTTTCTTT. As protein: CASSLWGRDGAFF. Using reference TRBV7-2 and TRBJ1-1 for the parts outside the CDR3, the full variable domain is GAGVSQSPSNKVTEKGKDVELRCDPISGHTALYWYRQSLGQGLEFLIYFQGNSAPDKSGLPSDRFSAERTGGSVSTLTIQRTQQEDSAVYLCASSLWGRDGAFFGQGTRLTVV.

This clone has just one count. CDR3 amino acids: CASSLGGYRTDTQYF. CDR3 in DNA: TGTGCCAGCAGCTTGGGCGGATACCGCACAGATACGCAGTATTTT. This chain uses TRBV5-6 with TRBJ2-3; D remains unclear. This CDR3 region has 15 residues. With 0 bases removed from V and 1 base from J, the gap between germline ends came to 9 bases. Germline CDR1 and CDR2: SGHDT and YYEEEE.